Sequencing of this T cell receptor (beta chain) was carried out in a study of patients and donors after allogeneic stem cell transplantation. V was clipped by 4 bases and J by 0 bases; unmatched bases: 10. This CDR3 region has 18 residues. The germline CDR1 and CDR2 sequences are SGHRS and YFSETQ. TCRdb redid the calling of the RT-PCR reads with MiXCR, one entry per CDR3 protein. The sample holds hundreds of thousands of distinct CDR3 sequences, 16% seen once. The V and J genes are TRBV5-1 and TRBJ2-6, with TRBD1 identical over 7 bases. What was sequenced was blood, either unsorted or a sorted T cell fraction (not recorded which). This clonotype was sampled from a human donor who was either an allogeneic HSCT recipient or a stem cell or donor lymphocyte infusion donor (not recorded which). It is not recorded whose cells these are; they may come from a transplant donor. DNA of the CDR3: TGCGCCAGCAGCCCTTACCGGGACAGTGTCTCTGGGGCCAACGTCCTGACTTTC. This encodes CASSPYRDSVSGANVLTF.